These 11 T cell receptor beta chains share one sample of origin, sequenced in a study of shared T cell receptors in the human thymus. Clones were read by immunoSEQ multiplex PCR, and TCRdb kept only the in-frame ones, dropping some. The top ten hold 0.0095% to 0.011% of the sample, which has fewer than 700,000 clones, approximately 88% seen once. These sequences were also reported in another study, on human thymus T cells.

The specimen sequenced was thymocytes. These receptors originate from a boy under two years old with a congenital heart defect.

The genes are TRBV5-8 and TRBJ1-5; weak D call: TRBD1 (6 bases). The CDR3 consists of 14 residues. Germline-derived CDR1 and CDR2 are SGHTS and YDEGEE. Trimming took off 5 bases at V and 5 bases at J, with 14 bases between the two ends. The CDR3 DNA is TGTGCCAGCAGACCGGACAGCCTATATCAGCCCCAGCATTTT. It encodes CASRPDSLYQPQHF.

The CDR3 nucleotides are TGTGCCAGCAGTCCGACGGGACTAGCGTACAATGAGCAGTTCTTC. It yields the protein CASSPTGLAYNEQFF. The chain has TRBV25-1 and TRBJ2-1; 10 bases map to TRBD2. The germline V gene encodes CDR1 MGHDK and CDR2 SYGVNS. The CDR3 covers 15 residues. V dropped 5 bases and J dropped 4; count of bases not matched to a gene: 5.

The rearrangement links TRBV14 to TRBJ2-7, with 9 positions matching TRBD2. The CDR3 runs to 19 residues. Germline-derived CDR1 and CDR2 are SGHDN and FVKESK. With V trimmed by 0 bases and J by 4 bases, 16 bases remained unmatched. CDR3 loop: CASSQDAPSGTTRPYEQYF. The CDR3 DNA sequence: TGTGCCAGCAGCCAAGATGCACCTAGCGGGACTACCAGGCCATACGAGCAGTACTTC.

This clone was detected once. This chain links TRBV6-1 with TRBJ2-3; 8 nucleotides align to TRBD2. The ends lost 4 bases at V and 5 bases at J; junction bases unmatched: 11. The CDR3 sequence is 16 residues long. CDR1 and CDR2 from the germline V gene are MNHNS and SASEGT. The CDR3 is CASSGRQRESGDTQYF. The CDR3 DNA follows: TGTGCCAGCAGTGGCCGGCAGCGGGAGTCCGGAGATACGCAGTATTTT.

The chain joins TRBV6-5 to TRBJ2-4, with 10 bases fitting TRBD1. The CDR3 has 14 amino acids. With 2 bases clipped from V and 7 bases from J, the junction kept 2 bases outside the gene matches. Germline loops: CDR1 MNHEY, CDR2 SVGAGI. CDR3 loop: CASSYDRGQNIQYF. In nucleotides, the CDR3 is TGTGCCAGCAGTTACGACAGGGGGCAGAACATTCAGTACTTC.

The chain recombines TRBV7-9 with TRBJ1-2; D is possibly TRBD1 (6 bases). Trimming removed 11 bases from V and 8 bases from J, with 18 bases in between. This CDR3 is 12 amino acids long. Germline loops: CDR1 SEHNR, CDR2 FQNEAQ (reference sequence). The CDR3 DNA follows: TGTGCCGGGGGAGGGGGTTTTGACGGCTACACCTTC. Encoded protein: CAGGGGFDGYTF.

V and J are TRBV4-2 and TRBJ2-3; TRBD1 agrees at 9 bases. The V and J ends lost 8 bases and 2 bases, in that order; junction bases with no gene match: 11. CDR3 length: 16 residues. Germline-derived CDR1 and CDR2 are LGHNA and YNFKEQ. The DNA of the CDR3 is TGTGCCAGCGCCCGGTCGGACAGGGGTCACACAGATACGCAGTATTTT. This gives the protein CASARSDRGHTDTQYF.

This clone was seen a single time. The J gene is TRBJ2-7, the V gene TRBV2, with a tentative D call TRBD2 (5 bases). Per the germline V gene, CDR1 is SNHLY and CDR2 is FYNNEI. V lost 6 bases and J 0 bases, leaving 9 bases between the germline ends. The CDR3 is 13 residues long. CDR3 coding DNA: TGTGCCAGCAGACCTGACTACTCCTACGAGCAGTACTTC. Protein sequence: CASRPDYSYEQYF. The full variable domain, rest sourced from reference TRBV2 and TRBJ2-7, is EPEVTQTPSHQVTQMGQEVILRCVPISNHLYFYWYRQILGQKVEFLVSFYNNEISEKSEIFDDQFSVERPDGSNFTLKIRSTKLEDSAMYFCASRPDYSYEQYFGPGTRLTVT.

The CDR3 reads CASSQEVTGGPFRSSYNEQFF. DNA of the CDR3: TGCGCCAGCAGCCAAGAGGTAACGGGAGGGCCTTTTCGGAGCTCCTACAATGAGCAGTTCTTC. The gene calls are TRBV4-3 and TRBJ2-1; 8 positions match TRBD2. The CDR3 contains 21 residues. Germline V gives CDR1 LGHNA, CDR2 YSLEER. With 0 bases clipped from V and 0 bases from J, the junction kept 16 bases outside the gene matches.

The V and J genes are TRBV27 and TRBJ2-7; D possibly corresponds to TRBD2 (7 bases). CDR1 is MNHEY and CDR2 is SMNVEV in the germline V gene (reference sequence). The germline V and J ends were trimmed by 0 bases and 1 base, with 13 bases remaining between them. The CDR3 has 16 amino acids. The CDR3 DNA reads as TGTGCCAGCAGTTTATCGAAACAGGGAGGGTCCTACGAGCAGTACTTC. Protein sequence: CASSLSKQGGSYEQYF.

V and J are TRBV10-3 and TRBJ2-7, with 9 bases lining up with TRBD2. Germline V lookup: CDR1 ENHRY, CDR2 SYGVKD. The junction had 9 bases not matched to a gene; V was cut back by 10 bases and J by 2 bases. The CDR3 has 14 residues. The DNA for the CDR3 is TGTGCCACCTTGGGGCGGGAGGGACCCTACGAGCAGTACTTC. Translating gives CATLGREGPYEQYF.